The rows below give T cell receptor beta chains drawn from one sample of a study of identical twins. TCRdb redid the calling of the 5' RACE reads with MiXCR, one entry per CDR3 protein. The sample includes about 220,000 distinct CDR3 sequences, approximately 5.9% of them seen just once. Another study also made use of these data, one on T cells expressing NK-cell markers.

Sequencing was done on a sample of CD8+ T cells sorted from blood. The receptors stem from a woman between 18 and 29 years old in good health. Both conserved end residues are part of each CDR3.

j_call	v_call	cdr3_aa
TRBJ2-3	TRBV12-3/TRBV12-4	CASSFGGGRPDTQYF
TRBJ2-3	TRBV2	CASRDLGDMEADTQYF
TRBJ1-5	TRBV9	CASSFSGSNQPQHF
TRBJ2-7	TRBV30	CAWRGGLGEQYF
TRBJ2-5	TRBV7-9	CASSSLGQGGETQYF
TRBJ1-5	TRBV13	CASSYSNQPQHF
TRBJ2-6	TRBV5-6	CASSPWGAGANVLTF
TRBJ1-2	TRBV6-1	CASSTWALYGYTF
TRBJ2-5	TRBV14	CASSHYQAGETQYF
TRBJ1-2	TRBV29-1	CSVPTNAGGYGYTF
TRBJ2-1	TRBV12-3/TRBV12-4	CASSLRGKGNEQFF
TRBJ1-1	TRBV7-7	CASSLGPLQGINTEAFF
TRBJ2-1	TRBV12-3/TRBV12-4	CASSLDEAGTLQFF
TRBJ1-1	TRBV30	CAWSVPQMNTEAFF
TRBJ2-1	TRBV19	CASKAASGGDYNEQFF
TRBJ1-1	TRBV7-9	CASSLVLGFPEAFF
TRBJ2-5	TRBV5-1	CASSLTGTSGSRPETQYF
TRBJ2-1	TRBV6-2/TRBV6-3	CASSKRLALYNEQFF
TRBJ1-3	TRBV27	CASRKVKGNTIYF
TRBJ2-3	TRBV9	CASSPRGLDGDTQYF
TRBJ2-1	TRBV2	CASSEVGGPPHNEQFF
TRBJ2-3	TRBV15	CATSREAGGYTDTQYF
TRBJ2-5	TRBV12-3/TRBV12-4	CASNPAPQETQYF
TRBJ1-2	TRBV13	CASSLQTDYGYTF
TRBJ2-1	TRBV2	CASSEGARRNEQFF
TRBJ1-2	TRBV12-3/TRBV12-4	CASSLVVSVYGYTF
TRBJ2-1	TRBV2	CASRPGQGYNEQFF
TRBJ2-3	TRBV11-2	CASSLVLAGASDTQYF
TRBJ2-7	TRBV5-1	CASSLEQAVSYEQYF
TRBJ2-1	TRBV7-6	CASSLRLAQGYNEQFF
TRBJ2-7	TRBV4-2	CASSQDSGFSYEQYF
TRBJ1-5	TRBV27	CASSLGLFQPQHF
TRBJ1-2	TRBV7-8	CASSLHTIADAEGYGYTF
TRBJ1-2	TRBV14	CASSQESQHLGYTF
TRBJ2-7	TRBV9	CASSRGGAGGHEQYF
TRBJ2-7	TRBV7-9	CASSLRPFYEQYF
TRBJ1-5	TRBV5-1	CASSWGPNRDSNQPQHF
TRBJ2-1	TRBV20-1	CSAKTSGTPSFF
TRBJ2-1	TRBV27	CASSHLGRTHNEQFF
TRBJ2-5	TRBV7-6	CASTPPSSGAQYF
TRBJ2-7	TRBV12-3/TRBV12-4	CASSFPRLGYEQYF
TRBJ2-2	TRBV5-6	CASSLLSEAGELFF
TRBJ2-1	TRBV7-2	CASSLGDNEQFF
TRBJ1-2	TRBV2	CARDLNRSNYGYTF
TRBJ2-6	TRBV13	CASILSGSGANVLTF
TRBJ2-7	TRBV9	CASSVAGSNEQYF
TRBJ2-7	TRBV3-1	CASSQGLAGEQYF
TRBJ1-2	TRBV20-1	CSARDRDHYGYTF
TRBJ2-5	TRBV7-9	CASHPGEPWETQYF
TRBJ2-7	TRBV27	CASRPPGGLYEQYF
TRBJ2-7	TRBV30	CAWRFSGFYEQYF
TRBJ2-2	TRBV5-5	CASRQRSGTGELFF
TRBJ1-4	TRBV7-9	CASSSSVKFGLFF
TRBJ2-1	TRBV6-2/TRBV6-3	CASSPYRGNEQFF
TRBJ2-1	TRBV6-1	CASIHTGTSGSDEQFF